A single sample gave rise to the 30 T cell receptor beta chains below, sequenced in a study of breast tumors, draining lymph nodes, adjacent tissues. TCRdb fed the multiplex PCR reads into MiXCR, producing one record per CDR3 protein. This table has 75,000 to 100,000 distinct CDR3 sequences, approximately 20% appearing once. Samples came from axillary lymph nodes draining the breast cancer. Sequenced input: axillary lymph node tissue. The source of these receptors is a female donor with breast cancer. Some clones in this sample may be carry-over from other donors' samples.

The chain employs TRBV6-1 and TRBJ1-2; a weak D match, TRBD1 (5 bases). Trimming cost V 2 bases and J 8 bases, with 15 bases left between them. The germline V gene has CDR1 MNHNS and CDR2 SASEGT. The CDR3 consists of 14 residues. CDR3 nucleotides: TGTGCCAGCAGTGAACCTAGGTTAGGGGTGGGCTACACCTTC. Its translation is CASSEPRLGVGYTF.

The rearrangement joins TRBV12-3 or TRBV12-4 to TRBJ1-1; perhaps TRBD1 as D (5 bases). The CDR3 consists of 13 residues. V dropped 6 bases and J dropped 1 base, with 9 bases sitting between them. CDR3 coding DNA: TGTGCCAGCAGACCTACAGGGAACACTGAAGCTTTCTTT. It translates to CASRPTGNTEAFF.

This clonotype has a count of ten or more. This chain connects TRBV24-1 to TRBJ2-3, with 7 bases fitting TRBD2. V shed 3 bases, J shed 5 bases, and the junction held 7 bases outside the gene matches. CDR3 length: 15 amino acids. The germline V gene has CDR1 KGHDR and CDR2 SFDVKD. The CDR3 protein is CATSDRGLVGDTQYF. The CDR3 coding sequence is TGTGCCACCAGTGATCGAGGACTAGTTGGAGATACGCAGTATTTT.

This chain links TRBV12-3 or TRBV12-4 with TRBJ1-5; no firm D call. V gave up 3 bases and J gave up 1 base, with 10 bases separating them. The CDR3 is 15 amino acids. This CDR3 reads CASSFGLGSNQPQHF. The CDR3 DNA is TGTGCCAGCAGTTTTGGGCTCGGAAGCAATCAGCCCCAGCATTTT.

This clonotype was seen repeatedly, ten times or more. This chain links TRBV20-1 with TRBJ1-3; 7 positions match TRBD1. This CDR3 contains 14 residues. J lost 4 bases, V lost 4 bases, and 7 bases had no gene match. Germline CDR1 is DFQATT and CDR2 is SNEGSKA (reference sequence). The CDR3 reads CSAMPGDRGNTIYF. CDR3 in DNA: TGCAGTGCTATGCCTGGGGACAGAGGAAACACCATATATTTT.

Regarding this clonotype: One base away lies a much larger clone, so this may be a sequencing read error. This chain links TRBV3-1 with TRBJ2-2, with TRBD1 identical over 9 bases. The CDR3 covers 15 residues. From germline, CDR1 is LGHDT and CDR2 YNNKEL (reference sequence). In DNA, the CDR3 is TGTGCCGGCAGCTCTACAGGGGGCAACACCGGGGAGCTGTTTTTT. It codes for CAGSSTGGNTGELFF.

The chain combines TRBV20-1 with TRBJ1-1, with unresolved D. CDR3 size: 13 residues. CDR1 DFQATT and CDR2 SNEGSKA come from the germline V gene (reference sequence). Trimming shortened V by 3 bases and J by 0 bases, and 8 bases separated the two germline ends. The chain's CDR3 is CSASLVLNTEAFF. CDR3 coding DNA: TGCAGTGCTAGTTTGGTTTTGAACACTGAAGCTTTCTTT.

This clonotype was found many times. V and J are TRBV5-1 and TRBJ2-7; TRBD2 matches 9 bases. The trim removed 4 bases at V and 6 bases at J, leaving 8 bases unmatched. The germline CDR1 and CDR2 sequences are SGHRS and YFSETQ. The CDR3 consists of 14 residues. In DNA, the CDR3 is TGCGCCAGCAGCCCAACGGGACTAGCATCCGAGCAGTACTTC. Protein product: CASSPTGLASEQYF.

This clonotype appeared many times. The chain couples TRBV12-3 or TRBV12-4 to TRBJ2-3; TRBD2 matches at 10 bases. With V trimmed by 4 bases and J by 4 bases, 8 bases remained unmatched. The CDR3 is 16 residues long. The CDR3 nucleotides read TGTGCCAGCAGTTCTTGGCTAGCGGGAGTTGCAGATACGCAGTATTTT. Its translation is CASSSWLAGVADTQYF.

This clonotype was counted ten times or more. The V and J genes are TRBV30 and TRBJ2-7; D is possibly TRBD1 (6 bases). Per the germline V gene, CDR1 is GTSNPN and CDR2 is SVGIG (reference sequence). This CDR3 region has 12 residues. V lost 2 bases and J lost 4, with 9 bases in between. CDR3 region: CAWSLTGYEQYF. DNA of the CDR3: TGTGCCTGGAGTTTGACAGGATACGAGCAGTACTTC. Looking up the rest from reference TRBV30 and TRBJ2-7 gives the full variable domain: SQTIHQWPATLVQPVGSPLSLECTVEGTSNPNLYWYRQAAGRGLQLLFYSVGIGQISSEVPQNLSASRPQDRQFILSSKKLLLSDSGFYLCAWSLTGYEQYFGPGTRLTVT.

In its sample, this clonotype was seen many times. This chain joins TRBV5-1 and TRBJ1-6, with 9 bases matching TRBD1. The CDR3 runs 16 residues. Trimming at V came to 4 bases and at J to 5 bases, leaving 7 bases not matched to a gene. The V gene's germline CDR1 is SGHRS and CDR2 YFSETQ. CDR3 region: CASSPRTGAHNSPLHF. In DNA form, the CDR3 reads TGCGCCAGCAGCCCTAGGACAGGGGCCCATAATTCACCCCTCCACTTT. Based on the CDR3 plus reference TRBV5-1 and TRBJ1-6, the full variable domain is KAGVTQTPRYLIKTRGQQVTLSCSPISGHRSVSWYQQTPGQGLQFLFEYFSETQRNKGNFPGRFSGRQFSNSRSEMNVSTLELGDSALYLCASSPRTGAHNSPLHFGNGTRLTVT.

This clonotype was recorded at least ten times. The chain recombines TRBV6-2 or TRBV6-3 with TRBJ2-3; D ambiguous. Per the germline V gene, CDR1 is MNHEY and CDR2 is SVGEGT. The CDR3 length is 12 residues. The V gene lost 4 bases and the J gene lost 5 bases, with 7 bases spanning the gap. This chain's CDR3 is CASSFFGDTQYF. The DNA of the CDR3 is TGTGCCAGCAGTTTCTTTGGAGATACGCAGTATTTT.

Remarks on this clonotype: This may stem from a read error, because a much larger clone lies one nucleotide away. V and J are TRBV15 and TRBJ1-4, with 7 bases aligning to TRBD1. Germline loops: CDR1 LNHNV, CDR2 YYDKDF (reference sequence). This CDR3 spans 15 amino acids. The V and J ends lost 5 bases and 6 bases, in that order; junction bases with no gene match: 9. The CDR3 sequence is CATSGRQGGDEKLFF. In DNA, the CDR3 is TGTGCCACCAGCGGGCGACAGGGTGGGGATGAAAAACTGTTTTTT.

This clonotype has a count of ten or more. This chain links TRBV6-1 with TRBJ2-5, with D perhaps matching TRBD1 (5 bases). With 6 bases removed from V and 1 base from J, the gap between germline ends came to 15 bases. CDR3 size: 15 residues. Germline V gene lookup returns CDR1 MNHNS and CDR2 SASEGT. Here the CDR3 reads CASRRTPGSQETQYF. The DNA of the CDR3 is TGTGCCAGCAGGAGGACACCAGGCTCCCAAGAGACCCAGTACTTC.

This clonotype was seen repeatedly, ten times or more. This chain uses TRBV19 with TRBJ2-3; 8 bases are a match to TRBD2. After removal of 4 bases from V and 2 bases from J, the junction contained 8 bases not matched to a gene. Per germline, CDR1 LNHDA and CDR2 SQIVND (reference sequence). This CDR3 spans 16 amino acids. As DNA, the CDR3 is TGTGCCAGTAGTACGGGGGCTAGCGGGCTCACAGATACGCAGTATTTT. This translates into CASSTGASGLTDTQYF.

The table lists this clonotype with many counts. The chain joins TRBV2 to TRBJ2-2; tentatively, D is TRBD2 (6 bases). The germline gives CDR1 SNHLY, CDR2 FYNNEI. CDR3 size: 13 residues. V was pared by 2 bases and J by 7 bases, with 8 bases between. CDR3: CASSEWEDGELFF. CDR3 sequence (DNA): TGTGCCAGCAGTGAATGGGAGGACGGGGAGCTGTTTTTT.

This clonotype was seen many times. The CDR3 DNA sequence: TGCGCCAGCAGCTTCCCCGGGACAGGGGTCCCTGGGGAGCTGTTTTTT. As protein: CASSFPGTGVPGELFF. The chain links TRBV5-1 to TRBJ2-2; TRBD1 agrees at 10 bases. Germline V gives CDR1 SGHRS, CDR2 YFSETQ. Trimming removed 2 bases from V and 8 bases from J; junction bases left unmatched: 9. CDR3 length: 16 amino acids.

This clonotype was seen repeatedly, ten times or more. The CDR3 DNA is TGTGCCAGCAGTAGAAGGTCGGGGGAGACCCAGTACTTC. It codes for CASSRRSGETQYF. The chain has TRBV25-1 and TRBJ2-5; weak D call: TRBD2 (5 bases). Germline CDR1 and CDR2: MGHDK and SYGVNS. The V and J ends lost 5 bases and 5 bases respectively, with 12 bases between them. The CDR3 is 13 amino acids.

This clonotype was counted a few times. The chain joins TRBV28 to TRBJ2-7; 8 nucleotides agree with TRBD2. Looked up from germline, CDR1 is MDHEN and CDR2 is SYDVKM. CDR3 length: 15 amino acids. V was pared by 5 bases and J by 2 bases, with 8 bases of the junction left unmatched. Here the CDR3 DNA reads TGTGCCAGCAGTCCGCCCCAGGGACTAGCCTACGAGCAGTACTTC. This sequence encodes CASSPPQGLAYEQYF.

About this clonotype itself: A much larger clonotype is one base distant, so this may be a read error. The chain recombines TRBV19 with TRBJ1-3; D gene unclear. Between the trimmed V and J ends, which lost 5 bases and 7 bases, there was a span of 9 bases. Germline V gene sequence: CDR1 LNHDA, CDR2 SQIVND (reference sequence). The CDR3 consists of 12 residues. CDR3 in DNA: TGTGCCAGTAGTGCCCTGCGGAACACCATATATTTT. It yields the protein CASSALRNTIYF.

This clonotype was found once. The rearrangement uses TRBV11-3 and TRBJ1-1; D gene unclear. Deletions cut 7 bases from V and 3 bases from J, with 9 bases between. The V gene's germline CDR1 is SGHNT and CDR2 YENEEA. The CDR3 is made up of 12 amino acids. The CDR3 DNA sequence: TGTGCCAGCACTGACCGGGACACTGAAGCTTTCTTT. It is translated as CASTDRDTEAFF.

This clonotype came up many times. The chain is built from TRBV20-1 and TRBJ2-3; either TRBD1 or TRBD2 may fit D (5 bases each). CDR1 and CDR2 from the germline V gene are DFQATT and SNEGSKA (reference sequence). V dropped 5 bases and J dropped 3 bases, with 9 bases sitting between them. The CDR3 has 12 amino acids. The CDR3 loop is CSALWGTDTQYF. CDR3 DNA: TGCAGTGCTTTGTGGGGGACAGATACGCAGTATTTT.

Concerning this clonotype itself: Just one base apart from a much larger clone, this may be a read error. The chain has TRBV6-1 and TRBJ2-7, with D perhaps TRBD2 (6 bases). The V gene lost 2 bases and the J gene lost 2 bases, with 16 bases spanning the gap. CDR1 is MNHNS, CDR2 SASEGT, per germline. The CDR3 sequence is 16 residues long. CDR3 nucleotides: TGTGCCAGCAGTGAATACGGAGGGGACTTTGCCTACGAGCAGTACTTC. Encoded protein: CASSEYGGDFAYEQYF.

This clonotype has at least ten counts. The CDR3 nucleotides read TGCGCCAGCAGCTTGCTACTAAGGGGCCAGGACGAGCAGTACTTC. This codes for CASSLLLRGQDEQYF. The chain couples TRBV5-1 to TRBJ2-7, with D possibly TRBD1 on 5 matching bases. Trimming removed 1 base from V and 5 bases from J, with 16 bases in between. Germline lookup yields CDR1 SGHRS and CDR2 YFSETQ. The CDR3 loop spans 15 amino acids. Full variable domain (missing parts from reference TRBV5-1 and TRBJ2-7): KAGVTQTPRYLIKTRGQQVTLSCSPISGHRSVSWYQQTPGQGLQFLFEYFSETQRNKGNFPGRFSGRQFSNSRSEMNVSTLELGDSALYLCASSLLLRGQDEQYFGPGTRLTVT.

This clonotype was seen many times. The V gene is TRBV28, the J gene TRBJ1-6; no firm D call. The V end lost 2 bases, the J end lost 7 bases, and 9 bases lay between the germline ends. The CDR3 runs 14 residues. CDR1 and CDR2 (germline): MDHEN, SYDVKM. The CDR3 DNA sequence: TGTGCCAGCAGTTTACCCGGACGGAATTCACCCCTCCACTTT. Translated: CASSLPGRNSPLHF. Supplemented by reference TRBV28 and TRBJ1-6, the full variable domain reads DVKVTQSSRYLVKRTGEKVFLECVQDMDHENMFWYRQDPGLGLRLIYFSYDVKMKEKGDIPEGYSVSREKKERFSLILESASTNQTSMYLCASSLPGRNSPLHFGNGTRLTVT.

There are many counts of this clonotype. The chain combines TRBV19 with TRBJ2-7; no definite D call. This CDR3 comprises 13 residues. The V end was cut by 5 bases, the J end by 0 bases, with 8 bases between. Germline loops: CDR1 LNHDA, CDR2 SQIVND (reference sequence). The CDR3 reads CASSDLSSYEQYF. The CDR3 DNA reads as TGTGCCAGTAGTGACCTCAGCTCCTACGAGCAGTACTTC.

There are many counts of this clonotype. The rearrangement links TRBV7-6 to TRBJ2-1, with D perhaps matching TRBD2 (6 bases). Germline assignment: CDR1 SGHVS and CDR2 FNYEAQ. V was shortened by 1 base and J by 6 bases, with 19 bases between the two germline ends. The CDR3 has 17 residues. CDR3 in amino acids: CASSLVTLREVRNEQFF. The CDR3, as DNA: TGTGCCAGCAGCTTAGTTACATTGAGGGAGGTGCGCAATGAGCAGTTCTTC.

This clonotype was recorded at least ten times. V gene TRBV4-3 combines with J gene TRBJ2-5, with D perhaps being TRBD1 or TRBD2 (7 bases each). The germline V gene encodes CDR1 LGHNA and CDR2 YSLEER. The CDR3 has 15 residues. Trimming removed 3 bases at V and 9 bases at J, with 20 bases between. The CDR3 is CASSQAVTGAGAQYF. CDR3 DNA: TGCGCCAGCAGCCAGGCCGTCACAGGGGCGGGGGCCCAGTACTTC.

This clonotype was observed at least ten times. The chain is built from TRBV7-2 and TRBJ1-5, with D possibly being TRBD1 (6 bases). Germline V gene lookup returns CDR1 SGHTA and CDR2 FQGNSA. Trimming left V 3 bases short and J 7 bases short, with 16 bases between. This CDR3 is 15 amino acids long. The chain's CDR3 is CASSFRAGGHQPQHF. The CDR3 DNA follows: TGTGCCAGCAGCTTTCGGGCGGGGGGCCACCAGCCCCAGCATTTT.

The chain carries TRBV7-8 and TRBJ2-7; D tentatively reads TRBD1 or TRBD2 (6 bases each). The V gene's germline CDR1 is SGHVS and CDR2 FQNEAQ. This CDR3 contains 13 residues. V lost 1 base to trimming and J lost 4 bases, with 8 bases between them. Written as DNA, the CDR3 is TGTGCCAGCAGCTTAGGGAGGGGGTACGAGCAGTACTTC. It codes for CASSLGRGYEQYF.